This TCR beta chain was observed in a study of T cell repertoires in cytomegalovirus infection. TCRdb re-analysed the reads in MiXCR, keeping a single row per CDR3 protein. The sample consists of fewer than 200,000 distinct CDR3 sequences, roughly 20% of them appearing once. Whole-study results and caveats: CMV-specific HLA-C-restricted TCR beta clonotypes dominated the ex vivo response.

Germline loops: CDR1 SGHDN, CDR2 FVKESK. Between the trimmed V and J ends, which lost 1 base and 9 bases, there was a span of 7 bases. CDR3 length: 13 residues. Note on this clonotype: The antigen is unknown.

The sample was PBMCs. The chain couples TRBV14 to TRBJ1-6; no clear D gene. The sequence was collected from a human donor in good health (CMV status not recorded). Some clones in this sample may be carry-over from other donors' samples. CDR3 amino acids: CASSQGLSSPLHF. In DNA, the CDR3 is TGTGCCAGCAGCCAAGGACTGAGTTCACCCCTCCACTTT.